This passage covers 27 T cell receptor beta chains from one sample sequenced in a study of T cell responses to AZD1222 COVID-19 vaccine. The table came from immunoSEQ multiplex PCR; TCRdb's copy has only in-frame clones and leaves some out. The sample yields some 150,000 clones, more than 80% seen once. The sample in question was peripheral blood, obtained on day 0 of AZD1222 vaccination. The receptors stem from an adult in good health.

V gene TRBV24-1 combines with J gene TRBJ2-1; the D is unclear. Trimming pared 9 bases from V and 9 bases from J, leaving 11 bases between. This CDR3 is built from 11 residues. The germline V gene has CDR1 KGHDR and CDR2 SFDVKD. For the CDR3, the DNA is TGTGCCACCCAATCCAAGGGTGAGCAGTTCTTC. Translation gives CATQSKGEQFF.

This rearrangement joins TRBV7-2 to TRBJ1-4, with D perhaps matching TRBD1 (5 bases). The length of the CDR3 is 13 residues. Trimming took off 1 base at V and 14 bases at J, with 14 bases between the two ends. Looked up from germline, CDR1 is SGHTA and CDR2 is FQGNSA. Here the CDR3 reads CASSLGPGPPLFF. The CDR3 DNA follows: TGTGCCAGCAGCTTAGGGCCGGGACCACCCCTGTTTTTT.

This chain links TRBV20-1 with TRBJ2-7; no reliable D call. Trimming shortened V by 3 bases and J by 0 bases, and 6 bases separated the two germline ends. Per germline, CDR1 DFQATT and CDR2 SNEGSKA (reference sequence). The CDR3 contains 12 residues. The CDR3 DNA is TGCAGTGCTAGTCGTAGCTCCTACGAGCAGTACTTC. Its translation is CSASRSSYEQYF.

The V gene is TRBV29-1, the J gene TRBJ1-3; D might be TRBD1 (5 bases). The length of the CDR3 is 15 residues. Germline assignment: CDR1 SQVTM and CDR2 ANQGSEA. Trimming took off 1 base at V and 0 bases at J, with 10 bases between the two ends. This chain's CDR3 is CSVEGDSYSGNTIYF. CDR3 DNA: TGCAGCGTTGAAGGGGACTCTTACTCTGGAAACACCATATATTTT.

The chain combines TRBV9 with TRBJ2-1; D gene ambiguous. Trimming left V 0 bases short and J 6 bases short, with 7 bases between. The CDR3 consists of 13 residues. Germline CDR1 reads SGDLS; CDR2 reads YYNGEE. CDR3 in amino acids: CASSVGEFNEQFF. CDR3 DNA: TGTGCCAGCAGCGTAGGCGAGTTCAATGAGCAGTTCTTC.

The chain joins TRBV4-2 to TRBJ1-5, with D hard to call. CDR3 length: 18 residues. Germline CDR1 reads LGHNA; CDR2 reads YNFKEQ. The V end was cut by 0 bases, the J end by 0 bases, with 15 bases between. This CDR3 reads CASSQDRRAQHSNQPQHF. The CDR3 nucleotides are TGTGCCAGCAGCCAAGATCGGAGGGCGCAACATAGCAATCAGCCCCAGCATTTT.

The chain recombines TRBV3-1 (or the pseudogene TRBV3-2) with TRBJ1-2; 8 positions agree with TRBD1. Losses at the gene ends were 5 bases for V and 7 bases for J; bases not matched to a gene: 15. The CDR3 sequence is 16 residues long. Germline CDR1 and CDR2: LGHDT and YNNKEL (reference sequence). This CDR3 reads CASSGGGSGGASGYTF. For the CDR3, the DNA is TGTGCCAGCAGCGGAGGGGGGTCAGGGGGCGCCTCTGGCTACACCTTC.

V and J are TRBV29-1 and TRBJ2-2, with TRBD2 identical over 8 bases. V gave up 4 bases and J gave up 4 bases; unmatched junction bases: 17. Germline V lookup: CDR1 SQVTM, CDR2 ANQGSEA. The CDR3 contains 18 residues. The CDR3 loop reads CSVAWGGGTTIGTGELFF. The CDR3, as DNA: TGCAGCGTTGCTTGGGGCGGGGGGACGACCATTGGCACCGGGGAGCTGTTTTTT.

The CDR3 reads CASSRTLNNSPLHF. As DNA, the CDR3 is TGTGCCAGCAGTCGGACCTTAAATAATTCACCCCTCCACTTT. The V and J genes are TRBV6-5 and TRBJ1-6; D is unclear. The CDR3 spans 14 residues. Germline lookup yields CDR1 MNHEY and CDR2 SVGAGI. V was cut by 5 bases and J by 5 bases, with 10 bases left in between.

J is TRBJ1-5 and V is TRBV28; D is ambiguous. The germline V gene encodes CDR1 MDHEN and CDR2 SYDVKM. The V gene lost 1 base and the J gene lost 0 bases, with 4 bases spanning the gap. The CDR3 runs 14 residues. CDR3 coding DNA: TGTGCCAGCAGTTTATCCTATAGCAATCAGCCCCAGCATTTT. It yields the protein CASSLSYSNQPQHF.

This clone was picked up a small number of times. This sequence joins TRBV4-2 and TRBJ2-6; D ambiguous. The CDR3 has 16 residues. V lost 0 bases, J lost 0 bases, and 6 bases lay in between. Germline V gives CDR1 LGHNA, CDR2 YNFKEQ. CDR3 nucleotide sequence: TGTGCCAGCAGCCAAGAAGGAAGCTCTGGGGCCAACGTCCTGACTTTC. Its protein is CASSQEGSSGANVLTF.

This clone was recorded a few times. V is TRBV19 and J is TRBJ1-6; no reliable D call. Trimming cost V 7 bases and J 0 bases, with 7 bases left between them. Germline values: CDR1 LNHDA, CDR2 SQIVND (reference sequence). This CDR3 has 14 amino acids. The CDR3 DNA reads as TGTGCCAGTAACAACCCCTCCTATAATTCACCCCTCCACTTT. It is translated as CASNNPSYNSPLHF.

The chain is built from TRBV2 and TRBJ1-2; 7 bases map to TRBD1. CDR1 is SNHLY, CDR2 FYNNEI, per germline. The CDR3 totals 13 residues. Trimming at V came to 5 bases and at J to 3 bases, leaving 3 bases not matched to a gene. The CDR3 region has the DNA TGTGCCAGCAGTCCCACAGGGGACTATGGCTACACCTTC. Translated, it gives CASSPTGDYGYTF.

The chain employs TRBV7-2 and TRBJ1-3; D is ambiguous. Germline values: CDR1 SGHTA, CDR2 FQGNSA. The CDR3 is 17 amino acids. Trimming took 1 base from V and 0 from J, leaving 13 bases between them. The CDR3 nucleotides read TGTGCCAGCAGCTTAGGGTTTAGGGAGAGCTCTGGAAACACCATATATTTT. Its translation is CASSLGFRESSGNTIYF.

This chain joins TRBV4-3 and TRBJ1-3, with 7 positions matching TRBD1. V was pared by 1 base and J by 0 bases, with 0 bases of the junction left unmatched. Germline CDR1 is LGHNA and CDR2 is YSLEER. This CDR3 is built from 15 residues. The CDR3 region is CASSQGDSSGNTIYF. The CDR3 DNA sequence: TGCGCCAGCAGCCAAGGGGACAGCTCTGGAAACACCATATATTTT.

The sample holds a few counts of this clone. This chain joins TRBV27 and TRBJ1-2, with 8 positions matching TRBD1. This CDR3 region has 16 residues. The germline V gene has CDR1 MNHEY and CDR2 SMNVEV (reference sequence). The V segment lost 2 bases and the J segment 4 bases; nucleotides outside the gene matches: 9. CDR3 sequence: CASSLQGARYGYGYTF. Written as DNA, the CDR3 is TGTGCCAGCAGTTTACAGGGGGCGCGCTATGGCTATGGCTACACCTTC.

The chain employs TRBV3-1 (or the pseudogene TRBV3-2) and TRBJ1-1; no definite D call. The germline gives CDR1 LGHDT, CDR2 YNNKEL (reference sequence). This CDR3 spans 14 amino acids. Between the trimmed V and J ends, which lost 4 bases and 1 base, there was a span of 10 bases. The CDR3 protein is CASSLAFPNTEAFF. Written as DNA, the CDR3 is TGTGCCAGCAGCCTCGCTTTTCCGAACACTGAAGCTTTCTTT.

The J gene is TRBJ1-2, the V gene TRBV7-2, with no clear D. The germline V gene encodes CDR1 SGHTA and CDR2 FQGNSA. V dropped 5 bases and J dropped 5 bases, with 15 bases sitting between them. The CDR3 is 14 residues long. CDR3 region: CASSPNPGRYGYTF. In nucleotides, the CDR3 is TGTGCCAGCAGCCCCAACCCCGGACGGTATGGCTACACCTTC.

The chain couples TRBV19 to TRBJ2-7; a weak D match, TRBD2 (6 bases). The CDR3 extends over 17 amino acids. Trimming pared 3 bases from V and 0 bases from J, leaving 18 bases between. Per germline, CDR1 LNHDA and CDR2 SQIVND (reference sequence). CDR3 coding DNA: TGTGCCAGTAGTATTCAAGCGGGCCATACAAGCTCCTACGAGCAGTACTTC. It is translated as CASSIQAGHTSSYEQYF. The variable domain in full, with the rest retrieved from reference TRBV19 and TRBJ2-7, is DGGITQSPKYLFRKEGQNVTLSCEQNLNHDAMYWYRQDPGQGLRLIYYSQIVNDFQKGDIAEGYSVSREKKESFPLTVTSAQKNPTAFYLCASSIQAGHTSSYEQYFGPGTRLTVT.

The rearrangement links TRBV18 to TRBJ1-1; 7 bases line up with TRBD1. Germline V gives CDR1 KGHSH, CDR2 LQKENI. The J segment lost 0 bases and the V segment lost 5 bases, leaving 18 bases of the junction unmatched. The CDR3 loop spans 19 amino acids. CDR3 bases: TGTGCCAGCTCAAGACTACCGGGACAGAGGCCCCTTATGAACACTGAAGCTTTCTTT. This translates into CASSRLPGQRPLMNTEAFF.

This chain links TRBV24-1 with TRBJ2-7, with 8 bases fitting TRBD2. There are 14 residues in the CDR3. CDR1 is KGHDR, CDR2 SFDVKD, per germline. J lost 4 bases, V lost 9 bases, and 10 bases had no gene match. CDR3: CATRSGGRWYEQYF. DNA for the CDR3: TGTGCCACCCGATCTGGCGGGAGGTGGTACGAGCAGTACTTC.

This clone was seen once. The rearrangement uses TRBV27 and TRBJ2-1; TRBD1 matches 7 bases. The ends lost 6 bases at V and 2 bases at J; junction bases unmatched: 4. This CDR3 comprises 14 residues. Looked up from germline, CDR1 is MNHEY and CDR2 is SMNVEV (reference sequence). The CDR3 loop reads CASSIGTAYNEQFF. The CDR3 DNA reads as TGTGCCAGCAGCATCGGGACAGCCTACAATGAGCAGTTCTTC.

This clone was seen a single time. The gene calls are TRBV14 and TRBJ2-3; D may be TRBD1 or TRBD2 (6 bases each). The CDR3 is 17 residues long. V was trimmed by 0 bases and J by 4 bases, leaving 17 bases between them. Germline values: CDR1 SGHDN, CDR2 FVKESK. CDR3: CASSQDRYGGRADTQYF. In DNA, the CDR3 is TGTGCCAGCAGCCAAGATCGTTATGGGGGGCGCGCAGATACGCAGTATTTT.

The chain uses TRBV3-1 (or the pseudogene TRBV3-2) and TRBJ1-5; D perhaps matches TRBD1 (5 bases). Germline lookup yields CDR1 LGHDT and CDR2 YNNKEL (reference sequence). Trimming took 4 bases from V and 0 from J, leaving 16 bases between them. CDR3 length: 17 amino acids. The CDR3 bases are TGTGCCAGCAGCCGTCCAAGTGATCAGGGTAGCAATCAGCCCCAGCATTTT. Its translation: CASSRPSDQGSNQPQHF.

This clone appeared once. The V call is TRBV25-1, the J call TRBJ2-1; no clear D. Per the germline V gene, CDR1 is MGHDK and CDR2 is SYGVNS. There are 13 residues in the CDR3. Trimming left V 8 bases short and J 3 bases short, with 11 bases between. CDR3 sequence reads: CASLDTNYNEQFF. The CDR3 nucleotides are TGTGCCAGCCTAGACACAAACTACAATGAGCAGTTCTTC.

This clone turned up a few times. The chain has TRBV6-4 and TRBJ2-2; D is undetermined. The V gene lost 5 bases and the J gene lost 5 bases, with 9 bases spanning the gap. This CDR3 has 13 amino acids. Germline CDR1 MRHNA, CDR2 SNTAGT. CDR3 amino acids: CASSPEGTGELFF. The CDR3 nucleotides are TGTGCCAGCAGTCCCGAAGGGACCGGGGAGCTGTTTTTT.

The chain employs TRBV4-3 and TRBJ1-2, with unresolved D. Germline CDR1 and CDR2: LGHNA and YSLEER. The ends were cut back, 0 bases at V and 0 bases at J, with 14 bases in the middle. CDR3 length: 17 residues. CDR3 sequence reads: CASSQDWAVPPNYGYTF. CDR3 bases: TGCGCCAGCAGCCAAGATTGGGCAGTTCCCCCTAACTATGGCTACACCTTC.